This entry lists 31 T cell receptor beta chains sequenced from one sample in a study of T cells in Graves' hyperthyroidism and ophthalmopathy. RNA transcripts served as the template for amplifying TCR beta CDR3 regions. In the first-round RT-PCR of the TCR CDR3, the HTBI primer set was used. MiXCR, applied by TCRdb to the multiplex PCR reads, yields one record per CDR3 protein. The sample has 250,000 to 300,000 distinct CDR3 sequences; roughly 18% are singletons. The specimen sequenced was blood. The receptors derive from a man aged 45-65 years with Graves' ophthalmopathy.

V is TRBV6-1 and J is TRBJ2-3; 9 bases line up with TRBD1. V was pared by 8 bases and J by 2 bases, with 11 bases of the junction left unmatched. The germline gives CDR1 MNHNS, CDR2 SASEGT. The CDR3 extends over 16 amino acids. CDR3 sequence reads: CASVLDWTGDTDTQYF. The CDR3 DNA is TGTGCCAGCGTCCTCGATTGGACAGGGGACACAGATACGCAGTATTTT.

There are many counts of this clonotype. This chain uses TRBV28 with TRBJ2-7, with 9 bases matching TRBD2. There are 19 residues in the CDR3. J gave up 3 bases and V 6 bases, and 21 bases lay outside the gene matches. The germline V gene has CDR1 MDHEN and CDR2 SYDVKM. The CDR3 bases are TGTGCCAGCAGAGGGGATCCGGGACATATAGCGGGAGCGGACTACGAGCAGTACTTC. Translated, it gives CASRGDPGHIAGADYEQYF.

This clonotype was seen a handful of times. This rearrangement joins TRBV5-1 to TRBJ2-5; maybe TRBD2 (6 bases). Germline-derived CDR1 and CDR2 are SGHRS and YFSETQ. This CDR3 is built from 14 residues. Trimming took off 5 bases at V and 2 bases at J, with 13 bases between the two ends. The DNA of the CDR3 is TGCGCCAGCAGGACCTCTGGGGGGCAAGAGACCCAGTACTTC. Residues: CASRTSGGQETQYF. Supplemented by reference TRBV5-1 and TRBJ2-5, the full variable domain reads KAGVTQTPRYLIKTRGQQVTLSCSPISGHRSVSWYQQTPGQGLQFLFEYFSETQRNKGNFPGRFSGRQFSNSRSEMNVSTLELGDSALYLCASRTSGGQETQYFGPGTRLLVL.

Many counts were recorded for this clonotype. The genes are TRBV30 and TRBJ2-7; D gene unclear. Per the germline V gene, CDR1 is GTSNPN and CDR2 is SVGIG (reference sequence). V was trimmed by 2 bases and J by 0 bases, leaving 8 bases between them. The CDR3 covers 13 residues. CDR3 amino acids: CAWSKALSYEQYF. CDR3 DNA: TGTGCCTGGAGTAAAGCCCTCTCCTACGAGCAGTACTTC.

At least ten counts were recorded for this clonotype. The genes are TRBV7-2 and TRBJ2-7; 15 nucleotides match TRBD2. V shed 4 bases, J shed 2 bases, and the junction held 3 bases outside the gene matches. The CDR3 loop spans 16 amino acids. Germline loops: CDR1 SGHTA, CDR2 FQGNSA. This CDR3 is CASSSGTSGRPYEQYF. DNA of the CDR3: TGTGCCAGCAGCTCCGGGACTAGCGGGAGGCCCTACGAGCAGTACTTC.

This clonotype was counted only a few times. J is TRBJ1-4 and V is TRBV6-1; a weak D match, TRBD1 (5 bases). CDR3 length: 17 residues. Per the germline V gene, CDR1 is MNHNS and CDR2 is SASEGT. Trimming cost V 6 bases and J 3 bases, with 20 bases left between them. The CDR3, as DNA: TGTGCCAGCAGCTGGGGCGGGACCAGGGCCTCTAATGAAAAACTGTTTTTT. Encoded protein: CASSWGGTRASNEKLFF.

This clonotype was detected ten times or more. This rearrangement joins TRBV3-1 to TRBJ1-1; 9 bases are shared with TRBD1. The CDR3 totals 16 residues. Germline V gene sequence: CDR1 LGHDT, CDR2 YNNKEL (reference sequence). Trimming took 1 base from V and 1 from J; bases not matched to a gene: 4. The CDR3 sequence: CASSQGAGQGNTEAFF. The CDR3 region has the DNA TGTGCCAGCAGCCAAGGGGCGGGACAGGGGAACACTGAAGCTTTCTTT.

The rearrangement joins TRBV28 to TRBJ1-5; the D is unclear. Deletions cut 4 bases from V and 6 bases from J, with 7 bases between. From germline, CDR1 is MDHEN and CDR2 SYDVKM. This CDR3 has 12 residues. CDR3 bases: TGTGCCAGCAGTTCCGGGCCTCAGCCCCAGCATTTT. It is translated as CASSSGPQPQHF.

V usage is TRBV3-1 and J usage is TRBJ2-2, with TRBD2 matching 13 bases. The CDR3 has 16 amino acids. Losses at the gene ends were 5 bases for V and 4 bases for J; bases not matched to a gene: 4. Per the germline V gene, CDR1 is LGHDT and CDR2 is YNNKEL (reference sequence). CDR3 region: CASSARTSGGTGELFF. CDR3 nucleotides: TGTGCCAGCAGCGCCCGGACTAGCGGGGGCACCGGGGAGCTGTTTTTT.

The chain recombines TRBV6-2 or TRBV6-3 with TRBJ1-3, with unresolved D. V shed 2 bases and J shed 2 bases, with 10 bases lying between them. Germline CDR1 reads MNHEY; CDR2 reads SVGEGT. The CDR3 extends over 15 amino acids. DNA for the CDR3: TGTGCCAGCAGTTACCTCGGTGTAGCTGGAAACACCATATATTTT. This codes for CASSYLGVAGNTIYF.

This clonotype was counted once. The rearrangement links TRBV6-5 to TRBJ2-5; 8 positions agree with TRBD1. V lost 0 bases to trimming and J lost 1 base; unmatched junction nucleotides: 4. The CDR3 has 16 amino acids. Per the germline V gene, CDR1 is MNHEY and CDR2 is SVGAGI. The CDR3 DNA is TGTGCCAGCAGTTACTCGATACAGGGGGGCCAAGAGACCCAGTACTTC. Translating gives CASSYSIQGGQETQYF.

This clonotype was counted ten times or more. V and J are TRBV29-1 and TRBJ2-1; TRBD2 matches at 11 bases. The germline V gene has CDR1 SQVTM and CDR2 ANQGSEA. The CDR3 spans 14 residues. Losses at the gene ends were 7 bases for V and 7 bases for J; bases not matched to a gene: 9. CDR3 protein: CSASTSGSSNEQFF. CDR3 DNA: TGCAGCGCATCCACTAGCGGGAGTTCGAATGAGCAGTTCTTC.

This clonotype was seen a handful of times. The chain joins TRBV5-1 to TRBJ1-4, with 8 bases that match TRBD1. V dropped 5 bases and J dropped 3; count of bases not matched to a gene: 6. CDR1 and CDR2 (germline): SGHRS, YFSETQ. The CDR3 loop spans 15 amino acids. The CDR3 nucleotides are TGCGCCAGCAGGGACCAGGGGGCTTCTAATGAAAAACTGTTTTTT. Protein sequence: CASRDQGASNEKLFF. Full variable domain (rest looked up from reference TRBV5-1 and TRBJ1-4): KAGVTQTPRYLIKTRGQQVTLSCSPISGHRSVSWYQQTPGQGLQFLFEYFSETQRNKGNFPGRFSGRQFSNSRSEMNVSTLELGDSALYLCASRDQGASNEKLFFGSGTQLSVL.

The V call is TRBV28, the J call TRBJ1-4, with D possibly TRBD1 on 6 matching bases. V was cut by 5 bases and J by 3 bases, with 13 bases left in between. Per the germline V gene, CDR1 is MDHEN and CDR2 is SYDVKM. CDR3 length equals 15 residues. The CDR3 coding sequence is TGTGCCAGCAGTACTAACAGGGTTTCTAATGAAAAACTGTTTTTT. Translating gives CASSTNRVSNEKLFF.

The chain combines TRBV28 with TRBJ1-4, with TRBD1 as a possible D gene (5 bases). Germline loops: CDR1 MDHEN, CDR2 SYDVKM. V was shortened by 7 bases and J by 0 bases, with 9 bases between the two germline ends. The CDR3 length is 14 residues. CDR3 protein: CASTSRATNEKLFF. The DNA of the CDR3 is TGTGCCAGCACTTCCAGGGCAACTAATGAAAAACTGTTTTTT.

This clonotype was seen ten or more times. The chain uses TRBV6-1 and TRBJ2-3; 7 nucleotides line up with TRBD2. CDR3 length equals 14 residues. Trimming took 8 bases from V and 2 from J; bases not matched to a gene: 7. Per germline, CDR1 MNHNS and CDR2 SASEGT. The DNA of the CDR3 is TGTGCCAGCGACGGGGGAGGGGACACAGATACGCAGTATTTT. Translation gives CASDGGGDTDTQYF.

This clonotype was seen only a few times. The gene calls are TRBV7-9 and TRBJ2-2; no reliable D call. The CDR3 spans 17 residues. Germline CDR1 SEHNR, CDR2 FQNEAQ (reference sequence). Trimming took off 0 bases at V and 4 bases at J, with 15 bases between the two ends. Here the CDR3 DNA reads TGTGCCAGCAGCTTAGCTGTGGACGGGTTAACCACCGGGGAGCTGTTTTTT. It codes for CASSLAVDGLTTGELFF. Together with reference TRBV7-9 and TRBJ2-2, the CDR3 gives the full variable domain: DTGVSQNPRHKITKRGQNVTFRCDPISEHNRLYWYRQTLGQGPEFLTYFQNEAQLEKSRLLSDRFSAERPKGSFSTLEIQRTEQGDSAMYLCASSLAVDGLTTGELFFGEGSRLTVL.

V usage is TRBV10-2 and J usage is TRBJ2-5; possible D gene TRBD1, 5 bases. The V and J ends lost 6 bases and 0 bases respectively, with 11 bases between them. The CDR3 consists of 14 residues. Germline V gene lookup returns CDR1 WSHSY and CDR2 SAAADI. Here the CDR3 reads CASSSTAYQETQYF. The CDR3 DNA follows: TGCGCCAGCAGCTCGACAGCGTACCAAGAGACCCAGTACTTC.

This clonotype was detected ten times or more. The junction and the germline gene differ at one end; a read error may be behind it. The genes are TRBV28 and TRBJ2-7; D gene uncertain. Per the germline V gene, CDR1 is MDHEN and CDR2 is SYDVKM. There are 13 residues in the CDR3. The CDR3 bases are TGTGCTAGCAGCTTGGGCAGAACCTACGAGCAGTACTTC. It translates to CASSLGRTYEQYF.

The chain carries TRBV19 and TRBJ1-1, with 7 nucleotides matching TRBD1. The CDR3 is 13 amino acids. V was pared by 3 bases and J by 3 bases, with 1 base of the junction left unmatched. The germline CDR1 and CDR2 sequences are LNHDA and SQIVND (reference sequence). The CDR3 DNA sequence: TGTGCCAGTAGTATCGGGACAGACACTGAAGCTTTCTTT. Translated, it gives CASSIGTDTEAFF.

The chain has TRBV20-1 and TRBJ1-2, with a possible D match to TRBD1 (5 bases). CDR1 and CDR2 from the germline V gene are DFQATT and SNEGSKA (reference sequence). Deletions cut 3 bases from V and 7 bases from J, with 9 bases between. The CDR3 length is 11 residues. CDR3 in amino acids: CSARERGGYTF. CDR3 bases: TGCAGTGCTAGGGAGAGGGGTGGCTACACCTTC.

Notes on this clonotype: The DNA is omitted, as the CDR3 cannot be located on it reliably, and the CDR3 follows TCRdb's listing. The chain has TRBV6-2 or TRBV6-3 and TRBJ1-3. Per germline, CDR1 MNHEY and CDR2 SVGEGT. Counting both end residues, the CDR3 totals 22 amino acids. The CDR3 is CASSSRASGEYEQYFGPDTIYF.

The J gene is TRBJ2-1, the V gene TRBV5-1; perhaps TRBD1 as D (6 bases). Germline V gene data show CDR1 as SGHRS and CDR2 as YFSETQ. The CDR3 consists of 17 residues. Trimming cost V 3 bases and J 9 bases, with 25 bases left between them. Here the CDR3 DNA reads TGCGCCAGCAGCTCCCCATTCGCGCAGGGGAGTAACGCTGAGCAGTTCTTC. Translation: CASSSPFAQGSNAEQFF.

This clonotype has ten or more counts. J is TRBJ2-3 and V is TRBV7-3, with 8 bases lining up with TRBD2. The germline CDR1 and CDR2 sequences are SGHTA and FQGTGA. The CDR3 sequence is 18 residues long. V gave up 5 bases and J gave up 2 bases; unmatched junction bases: 15. CDR3 in DNA: TGTGCCAGCAGCCTAAGGGGGACTAGTGGGACCTACACAGATACGCAGTATTTT. As protein: CASSLRGTSGTYTDTQYF.

The chain joins TRBV4-3 to TRBJ2-5; TRBD1 is a possible D gene (6 bases). Germline-derived CDR1 and CDR2 are LGHNA and YSLEER. V was pared by 1 base and J by 1 base, with 10 bases between. CDR3 length equals 15 residues. The CDR3 protein is CASSQVGAGQETQYF. The CDR3 DNA is TGCGCCAGCAGCCAAGTGGGGGCGGGCCAAGAGACCCAGTACTTC.

In its sample, this clonotype was seen many times. This chain links TRBV3-1 with TRBJ2-2; D is ambiguous. V gave up 1 base and J gave up 0 bases, with 9 bases separating them. CDR1 and CDR2 (germline): LGHDT, YNNKEL (reference sequence). CDR3 length: 16 residues. DNA of the CDR3: TGTGCCAGCAGCCAAGGGCAGCTAACGAACACCGGGGAGCTGTTTTTT. It is translated as CASSQGQLTNTGELFF. The full variable domain, its missing parts supplied by reference TRBV3-1 and TRBJ2-2, is DTAVSQTPKYLVTQMGNDKSIKCEQNLGHDTMYWYKQDSKKFLKIMFSYNNKELIINETVPNRFSPKSPDKAHLNLHINSLELGDSAVYFCASSQGQLTNTGELFFGEGSRLTVL.

At least ten counts were recorded for this clonotype. This chain connects TRBV7-8 to TRBJ1-5, with D unresolved. The germline gives CDR1 SGHVS, CDR2 FQNEAQ. The CDR3 runs 13 residues. Trimming took off 1 base at V and 4 bases at J, with 5 bases between the two ends. The CDR3 DNA reads as TGTGCCAGCAGCTTAGATGCGAATCAGCCCCAGCATTTT. This encodes CASSLDANQPQHF.

Many counts were recorded for this clonotype. This rearrangement joins TRBV12-3 or TRBV12-4 to TRBJ2-1, with no clear D. This CDR3 comprises 11 residues. The germline V and J ends were trimmed by 7 bases and 10 bases, with 11 bases remaining between them. The CDR3 DNA sequence: TGTGCCAGCACCATCCGAGACGAGCAGTTCTTC. The encoded protein is CASTIRDEQFF.

This clonotype was recorded at least ten times. The V gene is TRBV6-1, the J gene TRBJ2-2; 10 bases align to TRBD2. V lost 5 bases, J lost 8 bases, and 14 bases stayed unmatched. The CDR3 extends over 17 amino acids. Looked up from germline, CDR1 is MNHNS and CDR2 is SASEGT. This CDR3 reads CASSPLLVAGGGGELFF. In nucleotides, the CDR3 is TGTGCCAGCAGTCCCCTATTAGTAGCGGGAGGAGGTGGGGAGCTGTTTTTT.

The chain employs TRBV24-1 and TRBJ2-1; 7 bases agree with TRBD2. CDR3 size: 13 residues. Germline CDR1 and CDR2: KGHDR and SFDVKD. Unmatched junction bases numbered 5, after V lost 9 bases and J lost 4 bases. The DNA of the CDR3 is TGTGCCACCGGCGGACTAGAGTACAATGAGCAGTTCTTC. Its protein is CATGGLEYNEQFF.

There are many counts of this clonotype. The CDR3 nucleotides are TGTGCCAGCAGCTTGGGACAGTATGACGGCTACACCTTC. Its protein is CASSLGQYDGYTF. V and J are TRBV5-5 and TRBJ1-2; possible D gene TRBD1, 5 bases. This CDR3 is built from 13 residues. Germline CDR1 SGHKS, CDR2 YYEKEE (reference sequence). Trimming removed 0 bases at V and 8 bases at J, with 11 bases between.